The next 6 T cell receptor beta chains were all read from a single sample in a study of T cells in Graves' hyperthyroidism and ophthalmopathy. Amplified TCR beta CDR3 regions came from RNA transcripts. Using the HTBI primer set, a first-round RT-PCR was run on the TCR CDR3. TCRdb recomputed calls from the multiplex PCR reads with MiXCR, one row per CDR3 protein. Of 300,000 to 350,000 distinct CDR3 sequences listed, approximately 15% are singletons. Specimen: blood. These receptors all stem from a woman aged 25 to 39 with Graves' hyperthyroidism.

In its sample, this clonotype was seen many times. The chain combines TRBV3-1 with TRBJ2-5, with TRBD1 identical over 9 bases. Looked up from germline, CDR1 is LGHDT and CDR2 is YNNKEL (reference sequence). The CDR3 loop spans 15 amino acids. The junction had 6 bases not matched to a gene; V was cut back by 2 bases and J by 5 bases. DNA of the CDR3: TGTGCCAGCAGCCAATTCACTGGACAGGGGGAGACCCAGTACTTC. Its translation: CASSQFTGQGETQYF.

This clonotype showed up many times. V usage is TRBV29-1 and J usage is TRBJ1-1, with D possibly TRBD1 on 5 matching bases. This CDR3 contains 14 residues. V lost 3 bases, J lost 2 bases, and 13 bases lay in between. Germline CDR1 SQVTM, CDR2 ANQGSEA. CDR3 in amino acids: CSVDSGTGNTEAFF. The CDR3 DNA reads as TGCAGCGTTGACTCCGGGACGGGAAACACTGAAGCTTTCTTT.

The chain carries TRBV28 and TRBJ1-6; 7 nucleotides line up with TRBD1. J was trimmed by 11 bases and V by 8 bases; bases with no gene match: 15. CDR3 length: 15 residues. Germline lookup yields CDR1 MDHEN and CDR2 SYDVKM. For the CDR3, the DNA is TGTGCCAGCTCTTCCCCAGGACAGGCCGCTCCACCCCTCCACTTT. Protein: CASSSPGQAAPPLHF.

This clonotype was found many times. This chain joins TRBV20-1 and TRBJ1-1; 7 positions agree with TRBD1. The CDR3 runs to 12 residues. V was clipped by 8 bases and J by 4 bases; unmatched bases: 7. Germline V gene data show CDR1 as DFQATT and CDR2 as SNEGSKA (reference sequence). DNA for the CDR3: TGCAGTACCGGGACAGCGGGCACTGAAGCTTTCTTT. This translates into CSTGTAGTEAFF.

This clonotype was seen a handful of times. V is TRBV6-1 and J is TRBJ2-5; D may be TRBD1 (7 bases). CDR3 length: 15 residues. The germline CDR1 and CDR2 sequences are MNHNS and SASEGT. V was trimmed by 6 bases and J by 5 bases, leaving 19 bases between them. CDR3 nucleotides: TGTGCCAGCAGCCACCTGACAGGGACTGGGGAGACCCAGTACTTC. Protein: CASSHLTGTGETQYF.

This clonotype was seen many times. J is TRBJ1-5 and V is TRBV12-3 or TRBV12-4, with 9 bases aligning to TRBD1. V lost 2 bases, J lost 5 bases, and 4 bases stayed unmatched. The CDR3 contains 15 residues. The CDR3 coding sequence is TGTGCCAGCAGTTTACGTACAGGGGGCTATCAGCCCCAGCATTTT. It encodes CASSLRTGGYQPQHF.